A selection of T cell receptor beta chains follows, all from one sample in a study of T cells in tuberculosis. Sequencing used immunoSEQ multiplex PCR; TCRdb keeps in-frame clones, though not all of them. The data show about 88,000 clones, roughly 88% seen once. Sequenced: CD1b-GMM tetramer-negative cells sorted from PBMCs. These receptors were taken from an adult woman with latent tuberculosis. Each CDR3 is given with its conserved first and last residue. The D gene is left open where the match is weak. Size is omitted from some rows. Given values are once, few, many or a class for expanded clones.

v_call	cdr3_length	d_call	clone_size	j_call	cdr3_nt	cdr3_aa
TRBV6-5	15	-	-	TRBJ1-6	TGTGCCAGCAGGCCGGGGGGGGAATCTAGTTCACCCCTCCACTTT	CASRPGGESSSPLHF
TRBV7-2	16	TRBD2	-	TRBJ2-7	TGTGCCAGCAGCTTAGCGGCAAGCGGGGCCCCCTACGAGCAGTACTTC	CASSLAASGAPYEQYF
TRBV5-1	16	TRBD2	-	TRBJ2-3	TGCGCCAGCAGCTTGTGGTCTGAGCGGGGGGTTGATACGCAGTATTTT	CASSLWSERGVDTQYF
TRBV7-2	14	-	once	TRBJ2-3	TGTGCCAGCAGCCCCTATCAGGGGCTAGATACGCAGTATTTT	CASSPYQGLDTQYF
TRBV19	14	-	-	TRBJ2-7	TGTGCCAGTAGTAGGCAGGGTGTATCCTACGAGCAGTACTTC	CASSRQGVSYEQYF
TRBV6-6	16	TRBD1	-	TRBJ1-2	TGTGCCAGCAGTTTCGGACAGGGACGGGGATTTGGGGGCTACACCTTC	CASSFGQGRGFGGYTF
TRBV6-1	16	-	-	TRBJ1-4	TGTGCCAGCAGTGAACAACCGGGAAGCGGTGGTGAAAAACTGTTTTTT	CASSEQPGSGGEKLFF
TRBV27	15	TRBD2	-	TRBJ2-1	TGTGCCAGCAGTTTAAGAGGCGGGGGGGTCAATGAGCAGTTCTTC	CASSLRGGGVNEQFF
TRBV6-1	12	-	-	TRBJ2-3	TGTGCCAGCAGTGAATCGGGAGATACGCAGTATTTT	CASSESGDTQYF
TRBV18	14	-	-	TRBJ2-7	TGTGCCAGCTCAGCCACAGGGTCCTCCTACGAGCAGTACTTC	CASSATGSSYEQYF
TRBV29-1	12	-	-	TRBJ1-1	TGCAGCGTAATGACAGGTAACACTGAAGCTTTCTTT	CSVMTGNTEAFF
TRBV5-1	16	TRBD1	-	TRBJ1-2	TGCGCCAGCAGCTTTACTCCGTCCGGGACAGGGGACGGCTACACCTTC	CASSFTPSGTGDGYTF
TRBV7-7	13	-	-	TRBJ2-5	TGTGCTAGCAGTCGGGACTTTCAAGAGACCCAGTACTTC	CASSRDFQETQYF
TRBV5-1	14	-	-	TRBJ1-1	TGCGCCAGCAGCTTCGGAGGTGATAACACTGAAGCTTTCTTT	CASSFGGDNTEAFF
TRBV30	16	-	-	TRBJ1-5	TGTGCCTGGAGTGGCCGAAGAGGGCTTCTAAGCCAGCCCCAGCATTTT	CAWSGRRGLLSQPQHF
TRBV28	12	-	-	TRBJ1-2	TGTGCCAGCAGTTCGACAGTGTATGGCTACACCTTC	CASSSTVYGYTF
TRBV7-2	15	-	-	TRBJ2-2	TGTGCCAGCAGCTTAGGTGACAGGTCCCCCGGGGAGCTGTTTTTT	CASSLGDRSPGELFF
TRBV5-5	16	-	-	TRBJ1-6	TGTGCCAGCAGCTTTCAGGGTTCCCCCTATAATTCACCCCTCCACTTT	CASSFQGSPYNSPLHF
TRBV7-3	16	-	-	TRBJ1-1	TGTGCCAGCAGCTTAAGAGGGATCAACATGAACACTGAAGCTTTCTTT	CASSLRGINMNTEAFF
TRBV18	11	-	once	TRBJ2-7	TGTGCCAGCTCAGGAGATTACGAGCAGTACTTC	CASSGDYEQYF
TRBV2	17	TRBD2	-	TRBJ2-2	TGTGCCAGCAGTGAAGATCGGCTAGCGGGGGGGCCGGGGGAGCTGTTTTTT	CASSEDRLAGGPGELFF
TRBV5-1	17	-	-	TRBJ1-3	TGCGCCAGCAGCCCGACAGCCAGGACGATCTCTGGAAACACCATATATTTT	CASSPTARTISGNTIYF
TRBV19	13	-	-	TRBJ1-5	TGTGCCAGTAGTATCGGGATCAATCAGCCCCAGCATTTT	CASSIGINQPQHF
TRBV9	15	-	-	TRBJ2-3	TGTGCCAGCAGCGTCGGGACTCTGAGCACAGATACGCAGTATTTT	CASSVGTLSTDTQYF
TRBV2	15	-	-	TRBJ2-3	TGTGCCAGCAGGGAGGAGCGGGTAGGGACAGATACGCAGTATTTT	CASREERVGTDTQYF
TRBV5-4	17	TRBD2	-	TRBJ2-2	TGTGCCAGCAGCTTGGATAGCGGGGGGGCGCGGACCGGGGAGCTGTTTTTT	CASSLDSGGARTGELFF
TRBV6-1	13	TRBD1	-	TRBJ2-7	TGTGCCAGCAGGAAGGGACAGCTCTACGAGCAGTACTTC	CASRKGQLYEQYF
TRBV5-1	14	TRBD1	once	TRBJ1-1	TGCGCCAGCAGCCCAAACAGGGGTGACACTGAAGCTTTCTTT	CASSPNRGDTEAFF
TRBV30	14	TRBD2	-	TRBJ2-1	TGTGCCTGGAGAACTAGCGGGGGATTCTATGAGCAGTTCTTC	CAWRTSGGFYEQFF
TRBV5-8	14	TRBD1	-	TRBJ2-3	TGTGCCAGCAGCTTCGAACAGGGGGTAGATACGCAGTATTTT	CASSFEQGVDTQYF
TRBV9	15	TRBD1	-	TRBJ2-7	TGTGCCAGCAGCTCATCAGGGGGATCACACTACGAGCAGTACTTC	CASSSSGGSHYEQYF
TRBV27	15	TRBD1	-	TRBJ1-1	TGTGCCAGCAGTACTTACAGGGGTATGAACACTGAAGCTTTCTTT	CASSTYRGMNTEAFF
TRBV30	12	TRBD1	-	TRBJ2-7	TGTGCCTGGCAGGGGGATTCTTACGAGCAGTACTTC	CAWQGDSYEQYF
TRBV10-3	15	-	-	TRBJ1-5	TGTGCCATCAGTGAGTCGCGGAGCAACAATCAGCCCCAGCATTTT	CAISESRSNNQPQHF
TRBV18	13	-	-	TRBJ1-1	TGTGCCAGCTCACCACCGGTAGACACTGAAGCTTTCTTT	CASSPPVDTEAFF
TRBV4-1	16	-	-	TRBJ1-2	TGCGCCAGCAGCCAAGATAGAAAAGGGGTTAACTATGGCTACACCTTC	CASSQDRKGVNYGYTF
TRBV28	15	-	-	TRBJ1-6	TGTGCCAGCAGTCGGCGGGGAGGGTGGGTATCACCCCTCCACTTT	CASSRRGGWVSPLHF
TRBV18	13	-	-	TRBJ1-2	TGTGCCAGCTCACCTCTCGAGGATTATGGCTACACCTTC	CASSPLEDYGYTF
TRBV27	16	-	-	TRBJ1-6	TGTGCCAGCAGTTTAACACAGGGTTCCTATAATTCACCCCTCCACTTT	CASSLTQGSYNSPLHF
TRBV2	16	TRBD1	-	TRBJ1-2	TGTGCCAGCAGTGAAGCTTTACAGGGGTGGATGTATGGCTACACCTTC	CASSEALQGWMYGYTF
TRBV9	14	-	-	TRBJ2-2	TGTGCCAGCAGCGCTGCACCGGAGCTTGGGGAGCTGTTTTTT	CASSAAPELGELFF
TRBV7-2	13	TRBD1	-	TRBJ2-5	TGTGCCAGCAGCGGACAGGGGAGCGAGACCCAGTACTTC	CASSGQGSETQYF
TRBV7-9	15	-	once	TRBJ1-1	TGTGCCAGCAGCTTTTTGGGAGCGGGGGATGTAGTAGCTTTCTTT	CASSFLGAGDVVAFF
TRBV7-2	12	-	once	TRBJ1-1	TGTGCCAGCAGCCGAAACGGGTTTGAAGCTTTCTTT	CASSRNGFEAFF
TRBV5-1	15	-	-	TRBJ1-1	TGCGCCAGCAGCGGTTTGGGGGGGATGAACACTGAAGCTTTCTTT	CASSGLGGMNTEAFF
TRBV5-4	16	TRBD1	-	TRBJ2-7	TGTGCCAGCAGCCTGTGGGCGGGGACAGGGGGTAATGAGCAGTACTTC	CASSLWAGTGGNEQYF
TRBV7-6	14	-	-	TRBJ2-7	TGTGCCAGCAGCTTATCTGTCGGGGCCTACGAGCAGTACTTC	CASSLSVGAYEQYF
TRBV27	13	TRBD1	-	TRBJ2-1	TGTGCCACCCAGGGGGTCCCCTACAATGAGCAGTTCTTC	CATQGVPYNEQFF
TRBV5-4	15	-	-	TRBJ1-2	TGTGCCAGCAGCAAACCTCGGGGGGCGGACTATGGCTACACCTTC	CASSKPRGADYGYTF
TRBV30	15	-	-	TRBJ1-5	TGTGCCTGGAGTCAAGGGGAAAAAAGAAATCAGCCCCAGCATTTT	CAWSQGEKRNQPQHF
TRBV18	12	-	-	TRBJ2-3	TGTGCCAGCCTAACCCCCAGGGATACGCAGTATTTT	CASLTPRDTQYF
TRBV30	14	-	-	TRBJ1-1	TGTGCCTGGATGGCGGACGGGAGGAACACTGAAGCTTTCTTT	CAWMADGRNTEAFF
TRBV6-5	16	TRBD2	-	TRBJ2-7	TGTGCCAGCAGTTACTTAGGTGCTAGCGGCTCCTACGAGCAGTACTTC	CASSYLGASGSYEQYF
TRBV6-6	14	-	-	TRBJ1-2	TGTGCCAGCAGTTACTCGGGGAGCCTCTATGGCTACACCTTC	CASSYSGSLYGYTF
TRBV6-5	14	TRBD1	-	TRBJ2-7	TGTGCCAGCAGGGGGGACAGACTATCGGACGAGCAGTACTTC	CASRGDRLSDEQYF
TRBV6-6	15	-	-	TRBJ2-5	TGTGCCAGCAGCAAGAGACAGGACCGAGGAGAGACCCAGTACTTC	CASSKRQDRGETQYF
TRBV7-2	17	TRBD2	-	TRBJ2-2	TGTGCCAGCAGCTTCCTTAGCGGGGGCCTGAACACCGGGGAGCTGTTTTTT	CASSFLSGGLNTGELFF